This T cell receptor beta chain was identified during a study of T cell responses to AZD1222 COVID-19 vaccine. The method was immunoSEQ multiplex PCR; TCRdb's version includes in-frame clones alone and lacks a portion of them. The sample has some 150,000 clones, around 88% seen once. V was clipped by 3 bases and J by 0 bases, with 8 bases between them. The germline V gene encodes CDR1 GTSNPN and CDR2 SVGIG (reference sequence). The CDR3 is 13 residues long. This rearrangement joins TRBV30 to TRBJ1-2, with no clear D. The material was peripheral blood, obtained on day 0 of MenACWY control vaccination. This TCR derives from an adult in good health. CDR3 DNA sequence: TGTGCCTGGAGGGGATCAGCTAACTATGGCTACACCTTC. Amino acid sequence: CAWRGSANYGYTF.